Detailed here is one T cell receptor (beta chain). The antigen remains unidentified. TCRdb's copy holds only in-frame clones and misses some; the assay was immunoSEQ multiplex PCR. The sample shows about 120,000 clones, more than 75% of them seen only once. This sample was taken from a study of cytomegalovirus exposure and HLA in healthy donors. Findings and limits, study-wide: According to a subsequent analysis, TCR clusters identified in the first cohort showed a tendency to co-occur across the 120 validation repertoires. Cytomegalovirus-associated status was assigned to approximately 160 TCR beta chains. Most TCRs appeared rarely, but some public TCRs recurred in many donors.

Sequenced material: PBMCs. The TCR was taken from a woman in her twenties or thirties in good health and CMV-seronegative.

The CDR3 reads CASSLGGRGRNEKLFF. The CDR3 nucleotides are TGTGCCAGCAGCTTAGGAGGCAGGGGGCGGAATGAAAAACTGTTTTTT. The gene calls are TRBV7-2 and TRBJ1-4; 8 nucleotides match TRBD1. The V gene end was trimmed by 1 base and the J gene end by 5 bases; junction bases not matched to a gene: 6. The V gene's germline CDR1 is SGHTA and CDR2 FQGNSA. The CDR3 runs to 16 residues. Complete variable domain (other parts from reference TRBV7-2 and TRBJ1-4): GAGVSQSPSNKVTEKGKDVELRCDPISGHTALYWYRQSLGQGLEFLIYFQGNSAPDKSGLPSDRFSAERTGGSVSTLTIQRTQQEDSAVYLCASSLGGRGRNEKLFFGSGTQLSVL.